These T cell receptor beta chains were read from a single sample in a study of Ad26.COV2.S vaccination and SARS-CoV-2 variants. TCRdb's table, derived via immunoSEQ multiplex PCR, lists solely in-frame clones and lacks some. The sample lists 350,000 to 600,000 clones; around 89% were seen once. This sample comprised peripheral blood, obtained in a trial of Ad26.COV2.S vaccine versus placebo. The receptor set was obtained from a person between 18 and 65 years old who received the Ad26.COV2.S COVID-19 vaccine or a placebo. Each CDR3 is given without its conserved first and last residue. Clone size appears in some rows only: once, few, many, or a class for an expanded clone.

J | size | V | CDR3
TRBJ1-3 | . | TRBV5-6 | ASTRTVSESSGNTIY
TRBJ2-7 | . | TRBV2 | ASRAGLAGNYEQY
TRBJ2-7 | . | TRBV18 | ASSLKNDRAEQY
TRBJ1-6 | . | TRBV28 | ASSLYRRVFSPLH
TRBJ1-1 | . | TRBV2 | ASHDRGRGTEAF
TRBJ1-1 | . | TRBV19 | ASSMHGNTEAF
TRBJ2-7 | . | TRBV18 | ASSPLLRDSNFYEQY
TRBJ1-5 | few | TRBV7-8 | ASSPDREGQPQH
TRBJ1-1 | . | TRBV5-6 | ASSLGTGPTEAF
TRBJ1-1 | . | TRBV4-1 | ASSQEGPGQKNTEAF
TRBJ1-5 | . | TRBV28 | ASSLQGNQPQH
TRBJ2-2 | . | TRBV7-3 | ASSPSPGQIGPALSGELF
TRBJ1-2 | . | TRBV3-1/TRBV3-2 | ASSQDPGQPYGYT
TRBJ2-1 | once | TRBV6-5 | ASSYSVAGRGEQF
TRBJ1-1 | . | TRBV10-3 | AISESLSRAF
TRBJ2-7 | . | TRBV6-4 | ASRAVAGESDEQY
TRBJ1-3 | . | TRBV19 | ASSTRDSGNTIY
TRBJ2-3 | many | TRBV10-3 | AISESADTQY
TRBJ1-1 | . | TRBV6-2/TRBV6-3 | ASSYRASQGAF
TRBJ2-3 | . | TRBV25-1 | ASKGQDRLSTDTQY